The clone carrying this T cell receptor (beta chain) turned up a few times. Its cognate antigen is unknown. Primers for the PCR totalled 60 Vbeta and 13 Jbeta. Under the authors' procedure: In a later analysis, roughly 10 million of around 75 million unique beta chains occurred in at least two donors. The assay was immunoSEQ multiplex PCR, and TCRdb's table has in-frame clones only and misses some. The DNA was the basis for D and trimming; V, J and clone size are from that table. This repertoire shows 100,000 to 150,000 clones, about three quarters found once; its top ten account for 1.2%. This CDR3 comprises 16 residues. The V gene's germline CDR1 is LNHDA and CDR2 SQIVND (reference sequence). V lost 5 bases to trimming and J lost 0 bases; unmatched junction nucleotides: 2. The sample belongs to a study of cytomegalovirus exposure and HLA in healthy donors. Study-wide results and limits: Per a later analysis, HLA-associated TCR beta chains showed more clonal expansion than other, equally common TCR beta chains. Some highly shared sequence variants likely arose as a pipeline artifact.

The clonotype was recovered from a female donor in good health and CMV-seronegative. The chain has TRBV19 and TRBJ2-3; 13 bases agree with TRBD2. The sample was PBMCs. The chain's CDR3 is CASSGLAGASTDTQYF. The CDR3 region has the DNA TGTGCCAGTAGTGGACTAGCGGGGGCTAGCACAGATACGCAGTATTTT.